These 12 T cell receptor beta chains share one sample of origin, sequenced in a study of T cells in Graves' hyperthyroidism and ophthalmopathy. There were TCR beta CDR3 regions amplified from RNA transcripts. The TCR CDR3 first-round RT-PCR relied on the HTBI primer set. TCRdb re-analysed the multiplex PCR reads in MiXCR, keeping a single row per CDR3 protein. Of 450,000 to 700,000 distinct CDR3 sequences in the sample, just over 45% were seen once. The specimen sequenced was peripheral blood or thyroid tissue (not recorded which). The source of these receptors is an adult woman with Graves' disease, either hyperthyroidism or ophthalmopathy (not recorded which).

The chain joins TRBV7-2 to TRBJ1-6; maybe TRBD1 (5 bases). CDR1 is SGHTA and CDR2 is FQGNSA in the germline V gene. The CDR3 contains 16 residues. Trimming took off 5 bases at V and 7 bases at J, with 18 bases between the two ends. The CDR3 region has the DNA TGTGCCAGCAGCACCTCGCTGGGACGGGGAAATTCACCCCTCCACTTT. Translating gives CASSTSLGRGNSPLHF.

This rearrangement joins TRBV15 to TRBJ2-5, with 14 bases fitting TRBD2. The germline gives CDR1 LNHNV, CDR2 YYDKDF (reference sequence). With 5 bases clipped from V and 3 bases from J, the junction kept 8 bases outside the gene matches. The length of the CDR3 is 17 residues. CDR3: CATSGPPGLAGEETQYF. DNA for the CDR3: TGTGCCACCAGCGGCCCGCCGGGACTAGCGGGAGAAGAGACCCAGTACTTC.

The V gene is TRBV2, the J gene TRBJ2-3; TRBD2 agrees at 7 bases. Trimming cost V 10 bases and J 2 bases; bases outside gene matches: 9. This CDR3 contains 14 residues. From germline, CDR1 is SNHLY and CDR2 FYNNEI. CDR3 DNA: TGTGCCATTGCGGTGGAGCGGGACACAGATACGCAGTATTTT. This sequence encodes CAIAVERDTDTQYF.

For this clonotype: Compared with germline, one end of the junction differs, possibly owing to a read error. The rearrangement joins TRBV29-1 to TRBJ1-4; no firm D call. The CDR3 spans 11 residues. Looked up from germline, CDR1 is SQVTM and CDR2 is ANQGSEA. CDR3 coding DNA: TGCAGCGTTGAATCGGGGAACCTGGCTCTTTTT. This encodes CSVESGNLALF.

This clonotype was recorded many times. The CDR3 DNA reads as TGCGCCAGCAGCCAAGCGGCTAGCGGGGGCTACGAGCAGTACTTC. This translates into CASSQAASGGYEQYF. The rearrangement links TRBV4-1 to TRBJ2-7; 10 bases agree with TRBD2. CDR3 length: 15 amino acids. Germline V CDR1 and CDR2: MGHRA, YSYEKL. Trimming took 1 base from V and 3 from J; bases not matched to a gene: 3.

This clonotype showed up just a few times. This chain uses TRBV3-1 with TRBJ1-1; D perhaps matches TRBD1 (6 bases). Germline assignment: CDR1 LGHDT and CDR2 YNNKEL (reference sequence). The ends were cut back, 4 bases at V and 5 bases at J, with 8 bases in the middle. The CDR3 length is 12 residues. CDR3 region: CASSRDITEAFF. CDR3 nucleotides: TGTGCCAGCAGCCGGGACATTACTGAAGCTTTCTTT.

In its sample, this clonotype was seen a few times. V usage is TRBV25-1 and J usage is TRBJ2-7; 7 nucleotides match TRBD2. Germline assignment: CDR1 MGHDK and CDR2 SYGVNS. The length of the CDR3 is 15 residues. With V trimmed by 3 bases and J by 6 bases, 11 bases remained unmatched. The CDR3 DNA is TGTGCCAGCAGTGATCCGGGGGGAGCTGAGGGCGAGCAGTACTTC. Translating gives CASSDPGGAEGEQYF.

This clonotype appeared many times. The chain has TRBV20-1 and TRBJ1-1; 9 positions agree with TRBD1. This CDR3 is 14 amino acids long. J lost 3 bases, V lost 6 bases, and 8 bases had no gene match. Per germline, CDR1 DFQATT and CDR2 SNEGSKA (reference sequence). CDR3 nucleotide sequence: TGCAGTGCAACATACAGGGGGCGCGACACTGAAGCTTTCTTT. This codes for CSATYRGRDTEAFF.

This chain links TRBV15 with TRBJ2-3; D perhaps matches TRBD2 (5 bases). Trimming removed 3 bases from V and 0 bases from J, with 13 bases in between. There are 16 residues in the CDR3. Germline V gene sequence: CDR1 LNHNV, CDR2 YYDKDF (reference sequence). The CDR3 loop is CATSRGADSSTDTQYF. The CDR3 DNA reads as TGTGCCACCAGCAGGGGCGCGGACTCTAGCACAGATACGCAGTATTTT.

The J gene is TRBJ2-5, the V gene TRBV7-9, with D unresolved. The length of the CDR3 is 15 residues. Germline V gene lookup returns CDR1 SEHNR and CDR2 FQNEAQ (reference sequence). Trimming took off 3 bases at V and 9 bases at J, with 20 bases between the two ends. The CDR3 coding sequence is TGTGCCAGCAGCTTTTACGACATCGAGTATCAGCCCCAGTACTTC. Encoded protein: CASSFYDIEYQPQYF.

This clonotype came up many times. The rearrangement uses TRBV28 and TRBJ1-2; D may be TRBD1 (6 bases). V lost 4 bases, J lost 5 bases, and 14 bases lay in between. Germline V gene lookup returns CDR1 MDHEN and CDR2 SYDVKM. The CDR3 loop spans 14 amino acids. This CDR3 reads CASSSKDSAYGYTF. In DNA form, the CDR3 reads TGTGCCAGCAGTTCGAAGGACAGTGCTTATGGCTACACCTTC.

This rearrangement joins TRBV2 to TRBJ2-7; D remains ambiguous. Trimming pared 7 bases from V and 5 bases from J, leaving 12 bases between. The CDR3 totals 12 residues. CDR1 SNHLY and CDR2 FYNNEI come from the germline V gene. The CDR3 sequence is CASKIHANEQYF. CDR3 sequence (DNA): TGTGCCAGCAAGATTCACGCAAACGAGCAGTACTTC.